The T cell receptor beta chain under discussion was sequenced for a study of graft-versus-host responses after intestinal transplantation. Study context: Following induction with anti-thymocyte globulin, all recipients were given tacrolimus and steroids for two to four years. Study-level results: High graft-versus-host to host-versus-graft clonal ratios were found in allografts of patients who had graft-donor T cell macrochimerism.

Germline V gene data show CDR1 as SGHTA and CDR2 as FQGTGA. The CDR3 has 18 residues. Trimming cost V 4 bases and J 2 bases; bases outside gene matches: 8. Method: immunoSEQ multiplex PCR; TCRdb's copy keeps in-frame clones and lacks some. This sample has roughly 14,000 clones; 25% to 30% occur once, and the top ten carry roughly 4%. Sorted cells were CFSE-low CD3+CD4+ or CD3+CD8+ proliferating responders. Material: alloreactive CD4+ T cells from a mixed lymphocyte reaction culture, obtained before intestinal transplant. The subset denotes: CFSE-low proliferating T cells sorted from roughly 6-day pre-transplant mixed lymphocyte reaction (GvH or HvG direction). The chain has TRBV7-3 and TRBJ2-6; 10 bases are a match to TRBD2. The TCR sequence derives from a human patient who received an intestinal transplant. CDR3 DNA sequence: TGTGCCAGCAGCTCAAGACTAGCGGGCGTGGCTGGGGCCAACGTCCTGACTTTC. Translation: CASSSRLAGVAGANVLTF.